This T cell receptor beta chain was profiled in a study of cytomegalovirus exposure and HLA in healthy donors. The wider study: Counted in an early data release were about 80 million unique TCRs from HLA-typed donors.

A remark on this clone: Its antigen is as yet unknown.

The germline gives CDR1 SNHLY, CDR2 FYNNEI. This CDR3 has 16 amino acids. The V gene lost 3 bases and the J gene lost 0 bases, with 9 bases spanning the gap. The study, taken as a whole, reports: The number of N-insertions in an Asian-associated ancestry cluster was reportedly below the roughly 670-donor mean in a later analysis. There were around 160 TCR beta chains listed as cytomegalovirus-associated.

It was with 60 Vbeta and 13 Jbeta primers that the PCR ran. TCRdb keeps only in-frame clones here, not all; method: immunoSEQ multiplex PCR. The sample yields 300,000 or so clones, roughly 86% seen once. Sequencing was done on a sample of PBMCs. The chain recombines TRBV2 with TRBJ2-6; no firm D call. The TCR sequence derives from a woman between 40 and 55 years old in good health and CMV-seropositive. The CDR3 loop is CASSDGSTSGANVLTF. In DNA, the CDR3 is TGTGCCAGCAGTGACGGGTCGACCTCTGGGGCCAACGTCCTGACTTTC. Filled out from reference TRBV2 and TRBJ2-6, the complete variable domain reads EPEVTQTPSHQVTQMGQEVILRCVPISNHLYFYWYRQILGQKVEFLVSFYNNEISEKSEIFDDQFSVERPDGSNFTLKIRSTKLEDSAMYFCASSDGSTSGANVLTFGAGSRLTVL.